This TCR beta chain was sequenced in a study of T cell repertoires in cytomegalovirus infection (dated 2019 in TCRdb). Regarding the research as a whole: Donor HLA type was relevant to the analysis, as public TCR beta signatures indicated carriage of CMV infection together with the matching HLA type.

What the research found in general, with its limitations: In both this cohort and an independent cohort of under 450 donors, the cumulative frequency of public TCR beta family members distinguished carriers of CMV infection plus the relevant HLA type. The ex vivo response was dominated by HLA-C-restricted CMV-specific TCR beta clonotypes, which also provided the single most frequent clonotype in two of eight donors.

Trimming removed 5 bases from V and 6 bases from J, leaving 13 bases between the germline ends. The germline V gene gives CDR1 as SQVTM and CDR2 as ANQGSEA. The cysteine opens and the phenylalanine closes a CDR3 of 12 amino acids. Kept here is only the CDR3 DNA, which spans 36 bases and is read in frame from base 1. Sequencer: Illumina HiSeq 1500. In-frame beta chains were kept once TCRdb had trimmed the public reads at Q25 with fastp and called clones with MiXCR. Rows with one shared CDR3 protein collapse into an entry with the most common genes and DNA. The sample data list about 300,000 distinct CDR3 sequences, and roughly a tenth of these were observed just once. Of the sample, approximately 2.3% is held by the ten largest clones. This clonotype was seen repeatedly, ten times or more. The clone's antigen remains unknown. One base away there is no much larger clone; base qualities are not given.

The chain links TRBV29-1 with TRBJ1-2, with the D gene not confidently named. The source of this sequence is a human donor in good health (CMV status not recorded). Some clones in this sample may be carry-over from other donors' samples. The sequenced sample was PBMCs. Here the CDR3 is given as CSVPAGGHGYTF. In nucleotides, the sequence is TGCAGCGTTCCTGCGGGAGGGCATGGCTACACCTTC. The CDR3, completed at both ends by the reference TRBV29-1 and TRBJ1-2 genes, gives the full variable domain SAVISQKPSRDICQRGTSLTIQCQVDSQVTMMFWYRQQPGQSLTLIATANQGSEATYESGFVIDKFPISRPNLTFSTLTVSNMSPEDSSIYLCSVPAGGHGYTFGSGTRLTVV.